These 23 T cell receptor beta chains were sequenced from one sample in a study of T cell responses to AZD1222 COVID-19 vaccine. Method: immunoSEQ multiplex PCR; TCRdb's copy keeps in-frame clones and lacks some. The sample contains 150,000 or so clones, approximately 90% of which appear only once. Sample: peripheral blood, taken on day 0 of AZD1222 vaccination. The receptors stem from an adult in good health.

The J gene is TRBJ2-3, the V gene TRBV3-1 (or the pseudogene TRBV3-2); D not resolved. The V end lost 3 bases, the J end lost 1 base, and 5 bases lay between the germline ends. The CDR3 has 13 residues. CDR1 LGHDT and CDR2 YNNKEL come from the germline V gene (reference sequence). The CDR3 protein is CASSQVGTDTQYF. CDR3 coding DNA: TGTGCCAGCAGCCAGGTGGGCACAGATACGCAGTATTTT.

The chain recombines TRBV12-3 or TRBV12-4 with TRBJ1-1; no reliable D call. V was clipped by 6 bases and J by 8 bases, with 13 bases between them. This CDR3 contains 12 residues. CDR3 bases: TGTGCCAGCAGCGTTCTTCTTAGGGAAGCTTTCTTT. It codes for CASSVLLREAFF.

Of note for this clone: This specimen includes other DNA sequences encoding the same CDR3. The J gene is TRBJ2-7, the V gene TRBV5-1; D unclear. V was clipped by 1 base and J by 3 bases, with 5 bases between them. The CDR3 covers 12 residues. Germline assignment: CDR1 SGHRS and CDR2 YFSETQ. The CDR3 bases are TGCGCCAGCAGCTTGATAGGCTACGAGCAGTACTTC. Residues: CASSLIGYEQYF.

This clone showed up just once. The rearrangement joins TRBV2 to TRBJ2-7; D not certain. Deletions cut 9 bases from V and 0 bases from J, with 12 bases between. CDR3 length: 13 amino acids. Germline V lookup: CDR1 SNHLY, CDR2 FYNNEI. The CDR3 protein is CARGDFDSYEQYF. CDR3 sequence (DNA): TGTGCCAGGGGCGATTTTGACTCCTACGAGCAGTACTTC.

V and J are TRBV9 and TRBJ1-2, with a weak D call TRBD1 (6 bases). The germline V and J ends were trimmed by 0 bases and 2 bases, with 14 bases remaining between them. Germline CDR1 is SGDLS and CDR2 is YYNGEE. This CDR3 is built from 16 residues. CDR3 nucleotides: TGTGCCAGCAGCGTAGGTTTGGGGGGGACAAACTATGGCTACACCTTC. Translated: CASSVGLGGTNYGYTF.

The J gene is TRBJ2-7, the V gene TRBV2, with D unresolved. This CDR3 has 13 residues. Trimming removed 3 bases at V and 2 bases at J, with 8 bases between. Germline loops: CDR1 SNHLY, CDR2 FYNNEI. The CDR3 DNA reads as TGTGCCAGCAGTGACGCGTCTACCTACGAGCAGTACTTC. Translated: CASSDASTYEQYF.

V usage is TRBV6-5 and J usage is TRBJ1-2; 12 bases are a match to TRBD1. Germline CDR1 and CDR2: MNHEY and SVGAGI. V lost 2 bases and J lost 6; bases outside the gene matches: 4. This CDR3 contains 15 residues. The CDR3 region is CASSYGTGGADGYTF. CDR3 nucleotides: TGTGCCAGCAGTTACGGGACAGGGGGCGCCGATGGCTACACCTTC.

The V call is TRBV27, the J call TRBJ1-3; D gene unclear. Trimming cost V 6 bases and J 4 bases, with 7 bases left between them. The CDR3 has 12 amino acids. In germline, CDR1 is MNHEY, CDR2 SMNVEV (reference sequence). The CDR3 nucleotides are TGTGCCAGCAGGGGATTCGGAAACACCATATATTTT. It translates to CASRGFGNTIYF.

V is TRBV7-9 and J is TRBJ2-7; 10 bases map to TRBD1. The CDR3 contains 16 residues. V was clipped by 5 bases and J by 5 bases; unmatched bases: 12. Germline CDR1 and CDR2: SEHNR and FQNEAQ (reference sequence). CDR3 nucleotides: TGTGCCAGCAGCCCGGGACAGGGGAACTTGGTAGACGAGCAGTACTTC. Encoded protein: CASSPGQGNLVDEQYF.

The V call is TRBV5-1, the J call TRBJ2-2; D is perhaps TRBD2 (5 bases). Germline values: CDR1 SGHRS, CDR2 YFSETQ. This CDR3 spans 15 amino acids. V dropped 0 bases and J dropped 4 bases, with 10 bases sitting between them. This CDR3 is CASSLDPGLTGELFF. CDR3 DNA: TGCGCCAGCAGCTTGGATCCAGGACTCACCGGGGAGCTGTTTTTT.

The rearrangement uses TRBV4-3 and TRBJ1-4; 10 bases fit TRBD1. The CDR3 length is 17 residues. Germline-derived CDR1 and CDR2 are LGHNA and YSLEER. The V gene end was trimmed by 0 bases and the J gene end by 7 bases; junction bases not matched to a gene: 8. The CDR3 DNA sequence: TGCGCCAGCAGCCAAGAATGGCCGGGACAGGGGAGTGAAAAACTGTTTTTT. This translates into CASSQEWPGQGSEKLFF.

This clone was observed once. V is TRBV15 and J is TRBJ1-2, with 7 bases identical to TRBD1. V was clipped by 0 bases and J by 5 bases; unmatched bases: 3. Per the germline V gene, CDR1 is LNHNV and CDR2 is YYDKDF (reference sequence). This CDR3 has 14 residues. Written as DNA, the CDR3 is TGTGCCACCAGCAGAGATACAGGGGCATATGGCTACACCTTC. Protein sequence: CATSRDTGAYGYTF.

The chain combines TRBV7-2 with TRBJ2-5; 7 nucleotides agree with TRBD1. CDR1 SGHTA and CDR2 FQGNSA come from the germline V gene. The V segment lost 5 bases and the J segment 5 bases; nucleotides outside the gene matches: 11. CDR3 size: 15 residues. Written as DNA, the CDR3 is TGTGCCAGCAGCCCACGACAGGGCCGTGGTGAGACCCAGTACTTC. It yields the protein CASSPRQGRGETQYF.

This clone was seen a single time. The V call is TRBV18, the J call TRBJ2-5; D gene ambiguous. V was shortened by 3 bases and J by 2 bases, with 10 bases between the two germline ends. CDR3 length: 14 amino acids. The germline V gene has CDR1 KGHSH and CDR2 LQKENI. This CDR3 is CASSPGNRQETQYF. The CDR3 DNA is TGTGCCAGCTCACCGGGGAACAGACAAGAGACCCAGTACTTC.

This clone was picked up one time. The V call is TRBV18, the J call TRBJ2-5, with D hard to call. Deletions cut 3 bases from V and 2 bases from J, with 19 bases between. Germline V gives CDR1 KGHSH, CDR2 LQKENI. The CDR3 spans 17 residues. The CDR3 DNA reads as TGTGCCAGCTCACCGGGCCCTATGGAGTCCTGGCAAGAGACCCAGTACTTC. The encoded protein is CASSPGPMESWQETQYF. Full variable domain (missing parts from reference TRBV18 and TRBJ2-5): NAGVMQNPRHLVRRRGQEARLRCSPMKGHSHVYWYRQLPEEGLKFMVYLQKENIIDESGMPKERFSAEFPKEGPSILRIQQVVRGDSAAYFCASSPGPMESWQETQYFGPGTRLLVL.

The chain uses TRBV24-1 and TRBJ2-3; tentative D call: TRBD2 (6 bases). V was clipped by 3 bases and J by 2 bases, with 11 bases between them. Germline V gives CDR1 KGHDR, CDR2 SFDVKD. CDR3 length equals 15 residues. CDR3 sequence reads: CATSDGREDTDTQYF. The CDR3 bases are TGTGCCACCAGTGATGGCAGGGAGGACACAGATACGCAGTATTTT.

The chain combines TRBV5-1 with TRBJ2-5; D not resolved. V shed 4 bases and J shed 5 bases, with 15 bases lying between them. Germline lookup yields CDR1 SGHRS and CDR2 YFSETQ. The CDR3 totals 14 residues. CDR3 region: CASSPGAVRETQYF. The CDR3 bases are TGCGCCAGCAGCCCCGGCGCGGTCCGGGAGACCCAGTACTTC.

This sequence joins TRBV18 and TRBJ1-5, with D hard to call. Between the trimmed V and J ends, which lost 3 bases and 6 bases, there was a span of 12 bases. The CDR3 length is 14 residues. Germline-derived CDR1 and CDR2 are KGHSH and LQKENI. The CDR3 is CASSPSPDPQPQHF. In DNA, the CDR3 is TGTGCCAGCTCACCTTCTCCCGATCCTCAGCCCCAGCATTTT.

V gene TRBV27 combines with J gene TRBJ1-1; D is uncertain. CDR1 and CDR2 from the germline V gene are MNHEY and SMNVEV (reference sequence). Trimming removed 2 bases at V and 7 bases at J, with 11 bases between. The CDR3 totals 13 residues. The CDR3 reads CASSLRAAGEAFF. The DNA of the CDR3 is TGTGCCAGCAGTTTAAGGGCAGCTGGTGAAGCTTTCTTT.

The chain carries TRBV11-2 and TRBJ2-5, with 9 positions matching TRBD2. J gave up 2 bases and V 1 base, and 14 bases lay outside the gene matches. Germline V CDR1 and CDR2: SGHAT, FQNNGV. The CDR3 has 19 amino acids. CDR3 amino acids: CASSLVPRVAGVLQETQYF. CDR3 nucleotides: TGTGCCAGCAGCTTAGTCCCGCGGGTAGCGGGGGTACTTCAAGAGACCCAGTACTTC.

CDR3 nucleotide sequence: TGTGCCAGCAATGGGGTGGGCAGGGCGAACACTGAAGCTTTCTTT. It is translated as CASNGVGRANTEAFF. The chain joins TRBV2 to TRBJ1-1; maybe TRBD1 (5 bases). Trimming pared 7 bases from V and 1 base from J, leaving 16 bases between. Germline V gene sequence: CDR1 SNHLY, CDR2 FYNNEI. There are 15 residues in the CDR3.

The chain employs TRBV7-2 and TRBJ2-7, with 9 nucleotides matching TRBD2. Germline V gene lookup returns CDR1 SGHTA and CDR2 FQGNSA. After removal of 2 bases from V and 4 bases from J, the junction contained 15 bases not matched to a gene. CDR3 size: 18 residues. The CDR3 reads CASSLFSISGGYAYEQYF. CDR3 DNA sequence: TGTGCCAGCAGCTTATTTAGTATTAGCGGGGGATACGCGTACGAGCAGTACTTC.

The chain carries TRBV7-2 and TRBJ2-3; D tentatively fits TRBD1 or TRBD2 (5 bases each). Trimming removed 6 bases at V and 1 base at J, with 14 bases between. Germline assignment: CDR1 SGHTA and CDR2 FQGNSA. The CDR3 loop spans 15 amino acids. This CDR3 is CASSLEGIRTDTQYF. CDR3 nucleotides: TGTGCCAGCAGTCTTGAGGGGATCCGCACAGATACGCAGTATTTT.